This T cell receptor (beta chain) appears in the sequencing data of a study of cytomegalovirus exposure and HLA in healthy donors. Germline loops: CDR1 MGHDK, CDR2 SYGVNS. V trimming: 4 bases; J trimming: 4 bases; junction bases outside the gene matches: 9. The CDR3 has 15 residues. PCR employed 60 Vbeta and 13 Jbeta primers. Data came from immunoSEQ multiplex PCR; TCRdb stores just in-frame clones and leaves some out. The profile covers around 190,000 clones, with approximately 90% appearing a single time and around 0.99% taken by the ten largest. The sample taken for sequencing was PBMCs. The receptor was derived from a boy aged 2 to 9 in good health and CMV-seronegative. The rearrangement joins TRBV25-1 to TRBJ1-2, with 7 bases identical to TRBD1. The CDR3 DNA is TGTGCCAGCAGTGCCAGGACAGGTCCTGTCTATGGCTACACCTTC. Protein: CASSARTGPVYGYTF.